The 16 T cell receptor beta chains below were found in one sample sequenced in a study of shared clonotypes between healthy human individuals. Sequencing was performed with immunoSEQ multiplex PCR; in TCRdb, only in-frame clones are kept and a portion is missing. The sample holds about 700,000 clones, under 80% seen once. The sequenced sample was memory CD4+ T cells sorted from blood. Noted subset: CD45RA-negative fraction. Receptor source: a woman aged 25-40 years in good health.

In its sample, this clone was seen once. This chain uses TRBV27 with TRBJ1-3; weak D call: TRBD1 (5 bases). This CDR3 has 15 amino acids. Germline CDR1 is MNHEY and CDR2 is SMNVEV (reference sequence). V was pared by 7 bases and J by 1 base, with 14 bases between. The CDR3 spells CASKLVGASGNTIYF. The DNA for the CDR3 is TGTGCCAGCAAGTTAGTAGGGGCTTCTGGAAACACCATATATTTT.

The table lists this clone with a few counts. The V call is TRBV28, the J call TRBJ2-3; 9 bases are shared with TRBD2. The CDR3 length is 14 residues. The germline gives CDR1 MDHEN, CDR2 SYDVKM. With V trimmed by 7 bases and J by 4 bases, 6 bases remained unmatched. CDR3 DNA sequence: TGTGCCAGCAATATAGCGGGAGCGTCAGATACGCAGTATTTT. It codes for CASNIAGASDTQYF.

To note about this clone: The same CDR3 can be traced to other DNA sequences in this sample. The rearrangement joins TRBV7-9 to TRBJ2-1; D gene uncertain. Germline V gives CDR1 SEHNR, CDR2 FQNEAQ (reference sequence). The CDR3 length is 12 residues. Trimming removed 1 base at V and 6 bases at J, with 4 bases between. The DNA of the CDR3 is TGTGCCAGCAGCTTAGTTGGCAATGAGCAGTTCTTC. Its translation is CASSLVGNEQFF.

In its sample, this clone was seen a few times. V and J are TRBV28 and TRBJ2-1; D is perhaps TRBD1 (5 bases). The CDR3 contains 14 residues. Per the germline V gene, CDR1 is MDHEN and CDR2 is SYDVKM. V lost 4 bases and J lost 11, with 18 bases in between. CDR3 loop: CASSSDNFSLKQFF. The CDR3 bases are TGTGCCAGCAGTTCGGACAATTTTTCCCTCAAGCAGTTCTTC. Full variable domain (missing parts from reference TRBV28 and TRBJ2-1): DVKVTQSSRYLVKRTGEKVFLECVQDMDHENMFWYRQDPGLGLRLIYFSYDVKMKEKGDIPEGYSVSREKKERFSLILESASTNQTSMYLCASSSDNFSLKQFFGPGTRLTVL.

The J gene is TRBJ2-2, the V gene TRBV11-2; TRBD2 matches at 11 bases. Trimming at V came to 4 bases and at J to 5 bases, leaving 3 bases not matched to a gene. Germline V gene lookup returns CDR1 SGHAT and CDR2 FQNNGV. CDR3 length: 15 residues. CDR3: CASSSGTSGTGELFF. CDR3 bases: TGTGCCAGCAGCTCCGGGACTAGCGGTACCGGGGAGCTGTTTTTT.

Remarks on this clone: A junction boundary mismatches the germline segment, possibly from a read error. The V call is TRBV5-1, the J call TRBJ2-5; D perhaps matches TRBD2 (7 bases). CDR1 and CDR2 (germline): SGHRS, YFSETQ. The CDR3 sequence is 15 residues long. The CDR3 here is CASSFGRGHQQTQYF. CDR3 nucleotide sequence: TGCGCCAGCAGCTTCGGGCGGGGGCACCAACAGACCCAGTACTTC.

This clone appeared a single time. This chain connects TRBV19 to TRBJ1-5, with TRBD1 matching over 8 bases. The CDR3 spans 15 residues. Germline-derived CDR1 and CDR2 are LNHDA and SQIVND (reference sequence). J was trimmed by 0 bases and V by 9 bases; bases with no gene match: 7. The CDR3 is CASGTGHTSNQPQHF. The CDR3 coding sequence is TGTGCCAGCGGGACAGGACATACTAGCAATCAGCCCCAGCATTTT.

The CDR3 loop reads CASSLGIERRRYGYTF. In DNA form, the CDR3 reads TGCGCCAGCAGCTTGGGAATTGAGCGACGGCGCTATGGCTACACCTTC. This chain joins TRBV5-1 and TRBJ1-2; D gene uncertain. Germline-derived CDR1 and CDR2 are SGHRS and YFSETQ. Trimming removed 0 bases from V and 4 bases from J, with 16 bases in between. The CDR3 loop spans 16 amino acids.

The V call is TRBV11-3, the J call TRBJ1-1, with D hard to call. Trimming took off 0 bases at V and 1 base at J, with 9 bases between the two ends. The CDR3 runs to 15 residues. Germline CDR1 and CDR2: SGHNT and YENEEA. In DNA form, the CDR3 reads TGTGCCAGCAGCTTAGATGGTAAGGGGAACACTGAAGCTTTCTTT. It yields the protein CASSLDGKGNTEAFF. Full variable domain (remainder filled in from reference TRBV11-3 and TRBJ1-1): EAGVVQSPRYKIIEKKQPVAFWCNPISGHNTLYWYLQNLGQGPELLIRYENEEAVDDSQLPKDRFSAERLKGVDSTLKIQPAELGDSAVYLCASSLDGKGNTEAFFGQGTRLTVV.

The V call is TRBV14, the J call TRBJ2-5, with 11 positions matching TRBD1. The CDR3 length is 16 residues. Germline values: CDR1 SGHDN, CDR2 FVKESK. V lost 4 bases, J lost 5 bases, and 9 bases stayed unmatched. This CDR3 is CASSLFGQGARETQYF. The CDR3, as DNA: TGTGCCAGCAGCCTATTCGGACAGGGGGCGCGTGAGACCCAGTACTTC.

This clone was seen once. CDR3 bases: TGTGCCAGCAGTTTATCCGGGACCGGTGGGGAAAAACTGTTTTTT. It specifies CASSLSGTGGEKLFF. This chain connects TRBV28 to TRBJ1-4, with D possibly being TRBD1 (5 bases). The germline V and J ends were trimmed by 1 base and 8 bases, with 14 bases remaining between them. The CDR3 extends over 15 amino acids. CDR1 MDHEN and CDR2 SYDVKM come from the germline V gene.

This clone turned up a few times. The rearrangement joins TRBV9 to TRBJ2-1, with D perhaps TRBD2 (5 bases). The V gene lost 3 bases and the J gene lost 2 bases, with 12 bases spanning the gap. The CDR3 is 15 residues long. Per germline, CDR1 SGDLS and CDR2 YYNGEE. The CDR3 loop is CASSGASGTYNEQFF. CDR3 in DNA: TGTGCCAGCAGCGGAGCGAGCGGTACCTACAATGAGCAGTTCTTC.

This chain joins TRBV13 and TRBJ2-1; D gene uncertain. The CDR3 consists of 17 residues. Trimming stripped 2 bases from V and 0 bases from J, with 14 bases between. The germline CDR1 and CDR2 sequences are PRHDT and FYEKMQ (reference sequence). The chain's CDR3 is CASSLYRAPRSYNEQFF. CDR3 coding DNA: TGTGCCAGCAGCTTATACCGGGCACCTCGCTCCTACAATGAGCAGTTCTTC.

The rearrangement links TRBV6-1 to TRBJ2-7, with 8 bases fitting TRBD1. The V gene end was trimmed by 8 bases and the J gene end by 6 bases; junction bases not matched to a gene: 9. CDR3 length: 13 amino acids. CDR1 is MNHNS and CDR2 is SASEGT in the germline V gene. For the CDR3, the DNA is TGTGCCAGCCAGACGCAGGGGGCTGGCGAGCAGTACTTC. Its translation: CASQTQGAGEQYF.

This clone is a singleton in its sample. This sequence joins TRBV14 and TRBJ1-1; tentatively, D is TRBD1 (5 bases). V lost 3 bases and J 0 bases, leaving 11 bases between the germline ends. The CDR3 is made up of 15 amino acids. Germline V gives CDR1 SGHDN, CDR2 FVKESK. The CDR3 spells CASSHHRSMNTEAFF. Here the CDR3 DNA reads TGTGCCAGCAGCCATCACAGGTCTATGAACACTGAAGCTTTCTTT.

This sequence joins TRBV5-1 and TRBJ2-5; tentatively, D is TRBD1 (6 bases). Trimming left V 5 bases short and J 4 bases short, with 6 bases between. The CDR3 covers 11 residues. The germline V gene encodes CDR1 SGHRS and CDR2 YFSETQ. CDR3 amino acids: CASRGAETQYF. For the CDR3, the DNA is TGCGCCAGCAGGGGGGCAGAGACCCAGTACTTC.